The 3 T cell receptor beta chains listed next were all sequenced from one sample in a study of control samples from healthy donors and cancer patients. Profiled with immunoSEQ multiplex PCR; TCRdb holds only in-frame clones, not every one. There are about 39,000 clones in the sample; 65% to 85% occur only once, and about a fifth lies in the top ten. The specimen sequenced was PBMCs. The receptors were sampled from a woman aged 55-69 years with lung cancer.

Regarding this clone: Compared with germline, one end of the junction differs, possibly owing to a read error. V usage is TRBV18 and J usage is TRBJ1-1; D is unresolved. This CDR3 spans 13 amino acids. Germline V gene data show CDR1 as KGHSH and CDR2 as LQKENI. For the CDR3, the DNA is TGTGCCAGCTCACCAATAGTCCAGCAGTTGGTGGTCTTT. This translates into CASSPIVQQLVVF.

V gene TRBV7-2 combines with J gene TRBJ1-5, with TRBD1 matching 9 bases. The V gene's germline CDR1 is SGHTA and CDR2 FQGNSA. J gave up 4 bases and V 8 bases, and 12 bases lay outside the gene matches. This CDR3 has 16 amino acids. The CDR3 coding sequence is TGTGCCAGCGCACTCGCGGGGACAGGGTTTAATCAGCCCCAGCATTTT. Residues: CASALAGTGFNQPQHF.

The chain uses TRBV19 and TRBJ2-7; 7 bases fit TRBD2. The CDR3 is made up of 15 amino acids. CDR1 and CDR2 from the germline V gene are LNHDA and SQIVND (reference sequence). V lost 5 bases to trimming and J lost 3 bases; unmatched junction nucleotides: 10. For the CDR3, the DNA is TGTGCCAGTAGTGCGGGAGCAGGGATGGGCTACGAGCAGTACTTC. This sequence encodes CASSAGAGMGYEQYF.